The clone carrying this TCR beta chain was detected only once. The target antigen is unknown. The data were obtained in a study of T cell responses to AZD1222 COVID-19 vaccine. Findings of the study overall: It was only six AZD1222 recipients who were seropositive at baseline. Donors were largely white British and mainly female; clonal diversity was possibly underestimated. Epitopes outside B.1.351 and B.1.1.7 mutated regions reportedly drew nearly half of spike TCRs. Repertoire collection took place solely once the T cell response had peaked.

The repertoire was sequenced with immunoSEQ multiplex PCR; TCRdb's copy has only in-frame clones and lacks some. The data hold approximately 74,000 clones, with 80% to 90% observed a single time. The material was peripheral blood, obtained on day 0 of AZD1222 vaccination. This TCR was sampled from an adult in good health.

This chain's CDR3 is CASSQGQNTEAFF. Here the CDR3 DNA reads TGTGCCAGCAGCCAAGGGCAGAACACTGAAGCTTTCTTT. The chain joins TRBV14 to TRBJ1-1; no clear D. The V end was cut by 1 base, the J end by 1 base, with 4 bases between. CDR3 size: 13 residues. Germline assignment: CDR1 SGHDN and CDR2 FVKESK.